The 9 T cell receptor beta chains below all came from one sample that was sequenced in a study of OX40 agonist ivuxolimab in advanced cancers. The protocol was immunoSEQ multiplex PCR, while the TCRdb copy is restricted to in-frame clones and leaves out a portion. The data contain 70,000 to 80,000 clones, around 87% of them seen just once; the ten biggest clones take up more than 0.75%. The sequencing used CD4+ or CD8+ T cells sorted from blood, collected in a trial of the OX40 agonist ivuxolimab. These receptors originate from an adult with an advanced solid tumor such as melanoma, head and neck, liver or kidney cancer.

There are a few counts of this clone. The chain uses TRBV7-6 and TRBJ1-3; TRBD1 agrees at 9 bases. CDR1 SGHVS and CDR2 FNYEAQ come from the germline V gene. J gave up 3 bases and V 5 bases, and 5 bases lay outside the gene matches. The CDR3 spans 15 residues. The CDR3 DNA reads TGTGCCAGCAGCCCTACAGGGGGCGTTGGAAACACCATATATTTT. Protein product: CASSPTGGVGNTIYF.

The sample holds one count of this clone. The chain recombines TRBV6-5 with TRBJ2-7, with a possible D match to TRBD1 (5 bases). V lost 2 bases and J lost 4, with 15 bases in between. Germline V CDR1 and CDR2: MNHEY, SVGAGI. This CDR3 contains 15 residues. DNA for the CDR3: TGTGCCAGCAGTTACCAGCAGGGCTTTGGGTACGAGCAGTACTTC. Its protein product is CASSYQQGFGYEQYF.

The V gene is TRBV5-1, the J gene TRBJ1-4, with TRBD1 as a possible D gene (5 bases). Germline V gene sequence: CDR1 SGHRS, CDR2 YFSETQ. Trimming removed 3 bases at V and 0 bases at J, with 24 bases between. The CDR3 totals 20 residues. The CDR3 DNA reads TGCGCCAGCAGCTCCGGGCGGGACCGCGGTTCTAATGCAACTAATGAAAAACTGTTTTTT. Translated, it gives CASSSGRDRGSNATNEKLFF. Together with reference TRBV5-1 and TRBJ1-4, the CDR3 gives the full variable domain: KAGVTQTPRYLIKTRGQQVTLSCSPISGHRSVSWYQQTPGQGLQFLFEYFSETQRNKGNFPGRFSGRQFSNSRSEMNVSTLELGDSALYLCASSSGRDRGSNATNEKLFFGSGTQLSVL.

The gene calls are TRBV18 and TRBJ1-5; the D is unclear. The CDR3 extends over 12 amino acids. The V gene lost 5 bases and the J gene lost 6 bases, with 8 bases spanning the gap. The germline gives CDR1 KGHSH, CDR2 LQKENI. The CDR3 region is CASSASGQPQHF. As DNA, the CDR3 is TGTGCCAGCTCAGCTAGCGGTCAGCCCCAGCATTTT.

The chain uses TRBV4-2 and TRBJ2-4; tentatively, D is TRBD2 (6 bases). The V gene lost 0 bases and the J gene lost 1 base, with 7 bases spanning the gap. The CDR3 extends over 15 amino acids. Germline assignment: CDR1 LGHNA and CDR2 YNFKEQ. For the CDR3, the DNA is TGTGCCAGCAGCCAAGATAGCGGCGCCAAAAACATTCAGTACTTC. This encodes CASSQDSGAKNIQYF.

This chain uses TRBV6-5 with TRBJ2-3; no firm D call. This CDR3 has 13 amino acids. Germline CDR1 reads MNHEY; CDR2 reads SVGAGI. Deletions cut 7 bases from V and 4 bases from J, with 12 bases between. The CDR3 is CASKIRLSDTQYF. As DNA, the CDR3 is TGTGCCAGCAAAATTAGACTGTCAGATACGCAGTATTTT.

This clone was observed a single time. V usage is TRBV29-1 and J usage is TRBJ1-3; no reliable D call. The germline V gene encodes CDR1 SQVTM and CDR2 ANQGSEA. CDR3 size: 16 residues. V lost 0 bases to trimming and J lost 0 bases, with 12 bases between them. CDR3 nucleotide sequence: TGCAGCGTTGAAGATAAAGGGTGGGTCTCTGGAAACACCATATATTTT. As protein: CSVEDKGWVSGNTIYF.

This clone has just a few counts. This chain uses TRBV18 with TRBJ2-7; D ambiguous. The CDR3 length is 15 residues. Deletions cut 2 bases from V and 5 bases from J, with 16 bases between. Germline V gene data show CDR1 as KGHSH and CDR2 as LQKENI. CDR3 DNA: TGTGCCAGCTCACCAACCAGCCACCCTGGGAACGAGCAGTACTTC. Residues: CASSPTSHPGNEQYF. Full variable domain (remainder filled in from reference TRBV18 and TRBJ2-7): NAGVMQNPRHLVRRRGQEARLRCSPMKGHSHVYWYRQLPEEGLKFMVYLQKENIIDESGMPKERFSAEFPKEGPSILRIQQVVRGDSAAYFCASSPTSHPGNEQYFGPGTRLTVT.

The chain couples TRBV28 to TRBJ2-2; 11 bases agree with TRBD2. V lost 6 bases, J lost 1 base, and 4 bases stayed unmatched. CDR3 length equals 16 residues. The germline V gene has CDR1 MDHEN and CDR2 SYDVKM. For the CDR3, the DNA is TGTGCCAGCAGCCGTGGACTAGCGGGGAACACCGGGGAGCTGTTTTTT. Translating it yields CASSRGLAGNTGELFF. Full variable domain (outside the CDR3, taken from reference TRBV28 and TRBJ2-2): DVKVTQSSRYLVKRTGEKVFLECVQDMDHENMFWYRQDPGLGLRLIYFSYDVKMKEKGDIPEGYSVSREKKERFSLILESASTNQTSMYLCASSRGLAGNTGELFFGEGSRLTVL.